The TCR beta chain under discussion was sequenced for a study of circulating and synovial CD4+ cells in juvenile arthritis. Study observations and caveats: These blood cells shared more CDR3 sequences with synovium than bulk blood.

In regard to this clone: Its antigen is as yet unknown. One end of the junction is discordant with germline, which a read error may explain.

Profiled with immunoSEQ multiplex PCR; TCRdb holds only in-frame clones, not every one. The repertoire holds tens of thousands of clones, roughly 96% seen once, with less than 0.2% in the top ten. The CDR3 length is 11 residues. CDR1 is SGHVS and CDR2 is FQNEAQ in the germline V gene. This clonotype originated in a human donor with juvenile idiopathic arthritis. The rearrangement uses TRBV7-8 and TRBJ2-1; D gene uncertain. Sequencing used CD4+ T cells from blood. In DNA, the CDR3 is TGTGCCAGCAGCTCCGACAATGAGCAGTTCTTC. It yields the protein CASSSDNEQFF.